This T cell receptor beta chain was sequenced in a study of cytomegalovirus exposure and HLA in healthy donors. Broader study findings: An observed cluster of highly shared sequence variants was recorded as a likely sequencing artifact.

Likely unrecorded immune exposures existed in these nominally healthy donors. Turning to this clone: Its target is not known.

The study ran its PCR with 60 Vbeta and 13 Jbeta primers. Sequenced by immunoSEQ multiplex PCR; TCRdb stores in-frame clones only, minus some. The table includes some 130,000 clones, almost 80% detected once. The V gene's germline CDR1 is MRHNA and CDR2 SNTAGT. The CDR3 runs to 18 residues. With V trimmed by 0 bases and J by 6 bases, 11 bases remained unmatched. The TCR originated in a man aged 18 to 30 in good health and CMV-seronegative. Sequencing input: PBMCs. The chain carries TRBV6-4 and TRBJ2-1; 10 bases are a match to TRBD2. CDR3 sequence (DNA): TGTGCCAGCAGTGACTCTACCAGCGGGGGGGGAGTGGGCAATGAGCAGTTCTTC. Protein sequence: CASSDSTSGGGVGNEQFF.